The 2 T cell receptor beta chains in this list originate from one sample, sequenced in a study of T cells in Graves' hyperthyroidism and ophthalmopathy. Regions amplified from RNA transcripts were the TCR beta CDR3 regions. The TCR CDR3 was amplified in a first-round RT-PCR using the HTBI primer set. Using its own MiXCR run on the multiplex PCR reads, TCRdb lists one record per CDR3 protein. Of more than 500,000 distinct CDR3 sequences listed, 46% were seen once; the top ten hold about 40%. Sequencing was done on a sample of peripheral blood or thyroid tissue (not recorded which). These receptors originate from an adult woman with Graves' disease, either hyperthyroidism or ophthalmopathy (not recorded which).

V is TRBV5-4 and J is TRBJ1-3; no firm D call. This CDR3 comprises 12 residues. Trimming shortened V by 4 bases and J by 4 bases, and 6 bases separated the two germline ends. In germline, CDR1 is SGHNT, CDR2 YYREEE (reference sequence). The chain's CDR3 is CASSKGGNTIYF. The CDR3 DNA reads TGTGCCAGCAGCAAGGGAGGAAACACCATATATTTT.

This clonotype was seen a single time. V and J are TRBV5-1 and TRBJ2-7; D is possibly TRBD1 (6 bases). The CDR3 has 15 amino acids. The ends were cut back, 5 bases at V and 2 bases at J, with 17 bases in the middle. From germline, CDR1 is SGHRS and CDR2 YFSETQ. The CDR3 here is CASSQTGNRAYEQYF. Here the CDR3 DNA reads TGCGCCAGCAGTCAGACAGGAAACCGGGCCTACGAGCAGTACTTC.